The 9 T cell receptor beta chains below come from one sample, sequenced in a study of blood T cell repertoires in COVID-19. Generated by immunoSEQ multiplex PCR, the TCRdb table keeps only in-frame clones and is missing some. The sample has a few hundred thousand clones; about nine tenths are singletons. The sequencing sample was made of PBMCs or T cells enriched from blood (not recorded which). These receptors were taken from a woman aged 25 to 45 who had been exposed to COVID-19.

The chain couples TRBV2 to TRBJ2-7; possible D gene TRBD1, 6 bases. V was trimmed by 3 bases and J by 2 bases, leaving 14 bases between them. CDR1 and CDR2 from the germline V gene are SNHLY and FYNNEI. This CDR3 contains 15 residues. DNA for the CDR3: TGTGCCAGCAGTGAGAACAGGGCGGACCCCTACGAGCAGTACTTC. Encoded protein: CASSENRADPYEQYF.

The chain uses TRBV14 and TRBJ2-5; maybe TRBD2 (7 bases). V was pared by 3 bases and J by 7 bases, with 21 bases between. Looked up from germline, CDR1 is SGHDN and CDR2 is FVKESK. CDR3 length equals 16 residues. CDR3 in amino acids: CASSQSGTAGGGTQYF. CDR3 sequence (DNA): TGTGCCAGCAGCCAGAGCGGGACCGCCGGGGGCGGGACCCAGTACTTC.

This clone was seen only a few times. The gene calls are TRBV15 and TRBJ1-2, with TRBD1 as a possible D gene (5 bases). Germline V gene sequence: CDR1 LNHNV, CDR2 YYDKDF (reference sequence). This CDR3 contains 13 residues. Trimming left V 8 bases short and J 1 base short, with 11 bases between. The CDR3 spells CATAQQGNYGYTF. DNA of the CDR3: TGTGCCACCGCCCAGCAGGGTAACTATGGCTACACCTTC.

This clone came up once. The chain joins TRBV18 to TRBJ2-7; 8 nucleotides line up with TRBD1. The V and J ends lost 1 base and 6 bases, in that order; junction bases with no gene match: 5. The CDR3 runs 14 residues. Per the germline V gene, CDR1 is KGHSH and CDR2 is LQKENI. The CDR3 nucleotides are TGTGCCAGCTCACCACGGACAGGGTCCGGCGAGCAGTACTTC. This gives the protein CASSPRTGSGEQYF.

The V and J genes are TRBV27 and TRBJ2-1, with D unclear. The length of the CDR3 is 14 residues. V dropped 0 bases and J dropped 3 bases, with 6 bases sitting between them. CDR1 is MNHEY, CDR2 SMNVEV, per germline (reference sequence). The CDR3 nucleotides are TGTGCCAGCAGTTTATCGGGCCACTACAATGAGCAGTTCTTC. It specifies CASSLSGHYNEQFF.

This sequence joins TRBV10-3 and TRBJ1-2; 11 nucleotides match TRBD1. Germline loops: CDR1 ENHRY, CDR2 SYGVKD. The V and J ends lost 6 bases and 4 bases, in that order; junction bases with no gene match: 7. This CDR3 region has 15 residues. The CDR3 loop reads CAIRIGQGAFYGYTF. DNA for the CDR3: TGTGCCATCAGGATTGGACAGGGGGCTTTCTATGGCTACACCTTC.

V and J are TRBV6-5 and TRBJ2-5; D is unresolved. This CDR3 has 13 residues. Trimming removed 7 bases from V and 0 bases from J, with 9 bases in between. Germline lookup yields CDR1 MNHEY and CDR2 SVGAGI. Written as DNA, the CDR3 is TGTGCCAGCAAGGAGACTTACCAAGAGACCCAGTACTTC. Protein product: CASKETYQETQYF.

V and J are TRBV9 and TRBJ1-4; D ambiguous. Trimming left V 0 bases short and J 0 bases short, with 12 bases between. Germline loops: CDR1 SGDLS, CDR2 YYNGEE. The CDR3 length is 17 residues. The CDR3 spells CASSVGPGPATNEKLFF. In DNA, the CDR3 is TGTGCCAGCAGCGTAGGGCCAGGCCCTGCAACTAATGAAAAACTGTTTTTT.

This clone was seen once. This rearrangement joins TRBV29-1 to TRBJ1-1, with D perhaps matching TRBD1 (5 bases). This CDR3 comprises 12 residues. Germline V gene lookup returns CDR1 SQVTM and CDR2 ANQGSEA. Trimming cost V 3 bases and J 6 bases, with 11 bases left between them. The CDR3 region is CSVDQGLSEAFF. CDR3 in DNA: TGCAGCGTTGATCAGGGTCTCTCTGAAGCTTTCTTT.